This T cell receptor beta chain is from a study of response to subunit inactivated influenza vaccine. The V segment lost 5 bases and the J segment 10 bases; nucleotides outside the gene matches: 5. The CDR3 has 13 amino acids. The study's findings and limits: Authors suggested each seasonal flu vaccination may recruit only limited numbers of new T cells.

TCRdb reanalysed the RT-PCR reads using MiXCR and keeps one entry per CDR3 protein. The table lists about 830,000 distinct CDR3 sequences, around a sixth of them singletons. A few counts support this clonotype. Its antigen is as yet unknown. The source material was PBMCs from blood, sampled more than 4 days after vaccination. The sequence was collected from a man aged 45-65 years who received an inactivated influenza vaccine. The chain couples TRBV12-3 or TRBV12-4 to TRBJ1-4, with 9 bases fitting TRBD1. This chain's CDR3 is CASSTGGEGKLFF. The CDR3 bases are TGTGCCAGCAGTACAGGGGGCGAAGGAAAACTGTTTTTT.